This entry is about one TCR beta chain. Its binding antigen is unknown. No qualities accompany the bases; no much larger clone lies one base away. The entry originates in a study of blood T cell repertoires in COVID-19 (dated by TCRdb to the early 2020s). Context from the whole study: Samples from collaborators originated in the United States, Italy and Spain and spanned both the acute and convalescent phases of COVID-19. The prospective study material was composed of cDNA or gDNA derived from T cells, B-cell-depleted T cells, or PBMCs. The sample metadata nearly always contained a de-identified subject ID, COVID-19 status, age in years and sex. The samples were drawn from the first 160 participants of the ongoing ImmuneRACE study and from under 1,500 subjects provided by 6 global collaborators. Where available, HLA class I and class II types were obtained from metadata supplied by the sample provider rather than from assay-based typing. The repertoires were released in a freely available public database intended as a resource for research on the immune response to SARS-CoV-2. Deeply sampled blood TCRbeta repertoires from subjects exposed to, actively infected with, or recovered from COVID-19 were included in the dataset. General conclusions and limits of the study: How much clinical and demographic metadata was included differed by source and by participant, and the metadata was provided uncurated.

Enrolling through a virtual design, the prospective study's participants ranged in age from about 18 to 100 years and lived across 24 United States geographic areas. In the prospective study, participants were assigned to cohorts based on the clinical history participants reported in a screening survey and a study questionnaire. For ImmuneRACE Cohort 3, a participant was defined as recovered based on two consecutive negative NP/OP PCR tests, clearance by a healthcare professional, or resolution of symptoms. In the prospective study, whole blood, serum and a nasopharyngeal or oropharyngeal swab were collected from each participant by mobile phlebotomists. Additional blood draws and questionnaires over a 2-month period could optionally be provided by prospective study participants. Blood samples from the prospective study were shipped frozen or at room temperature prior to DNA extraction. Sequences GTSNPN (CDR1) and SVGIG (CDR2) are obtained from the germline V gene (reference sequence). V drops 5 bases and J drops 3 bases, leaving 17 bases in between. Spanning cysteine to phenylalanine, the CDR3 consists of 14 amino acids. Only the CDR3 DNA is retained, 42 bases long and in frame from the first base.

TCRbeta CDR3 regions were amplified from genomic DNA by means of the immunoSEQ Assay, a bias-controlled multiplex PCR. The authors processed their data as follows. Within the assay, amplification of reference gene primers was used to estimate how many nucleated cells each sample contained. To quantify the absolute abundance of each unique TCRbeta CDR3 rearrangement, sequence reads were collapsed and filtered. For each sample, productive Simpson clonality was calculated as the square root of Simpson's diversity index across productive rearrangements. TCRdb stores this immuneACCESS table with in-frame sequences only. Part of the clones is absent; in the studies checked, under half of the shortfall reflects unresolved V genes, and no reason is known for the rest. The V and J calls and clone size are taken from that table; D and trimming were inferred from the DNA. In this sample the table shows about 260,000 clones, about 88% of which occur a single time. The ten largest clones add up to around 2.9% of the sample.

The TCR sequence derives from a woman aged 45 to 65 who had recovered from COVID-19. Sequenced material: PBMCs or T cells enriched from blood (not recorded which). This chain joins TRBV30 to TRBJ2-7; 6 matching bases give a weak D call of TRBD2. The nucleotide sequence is TGTGCCTGGGAGGAGGGGCGGGGCAGCTACGAGCAGTACTTC. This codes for CAWEEGRGSYEQYF.